This entry concerns a single TCR beta chain. Its target is unknown. The data derive from a study of PD-1 blockade in classical Hodgkin lymphoma. Measured with immunoSEQ multiplex PCR; TCRdb has only the in-frame clones, and not every one. This table has more than 10,000 clones, 85% appearing once. The V segment lost 1 base and the J segment 10 bases; nucleotides outside the gene matches: 9. The CDR3 is 15 residues long. CDR1 and CDR2 (germline): MGHRA, YSYEKL. Following autologous stem cell transplantation, relapse occurred in every patient, and exposure to brentuximab vedotin varied. Study-wide findings and caveats: CD4+ TCR diversity rose significantly by C4D1, and CD8+ TCR diversity did not. Relative to healthy donors, newly diagnosed patients reportedly had lower baseline TCR diversity, which was reported as lower still in relapsed/refractory patients. The baseline diversity of complete responders showed similarity to that of newly diagnosed patients.

This TCR came from a human donor with classical Hodgkin lymphoma. The rearrangement uses TRBV4-1 and TRBJ2-1; 8 bases are shared with TRBD2. Specimen: peripheral blood mononuclear cells (PBMCs), collected at baseline. Here the CDR3 reads CASSQVGEGTREQFF. The CDR3, as DNA: TGCGCCAGCAGCCAAGTTGGGGAGGGGACTAGAGAGCAGTTCTTC.